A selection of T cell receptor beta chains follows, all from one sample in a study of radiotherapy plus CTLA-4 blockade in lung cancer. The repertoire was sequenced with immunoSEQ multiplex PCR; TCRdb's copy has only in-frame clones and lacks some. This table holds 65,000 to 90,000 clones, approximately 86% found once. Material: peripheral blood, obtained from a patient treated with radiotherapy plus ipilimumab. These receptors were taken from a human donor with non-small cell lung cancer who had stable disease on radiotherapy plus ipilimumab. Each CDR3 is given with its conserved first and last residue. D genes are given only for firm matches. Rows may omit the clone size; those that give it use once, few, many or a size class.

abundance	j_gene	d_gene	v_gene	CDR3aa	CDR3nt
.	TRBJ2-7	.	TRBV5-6	CASSLKWGLDSYEQYF	TGTGCCAGCAGCTTGAAATGGGGGCTTGATTCCTACGAGCAGTACTTC
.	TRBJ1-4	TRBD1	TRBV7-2	CASSFRQGIANEKLFF	TGTGCCAGCAGCTTTCGACAGGGGATCGCTAATGAAAAACTGTTTTTT
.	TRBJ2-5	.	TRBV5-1	CASSLEQQETQYF	TGCGCCAGCAGCTTGGAACAGCAAGAGACCCAGTACTTC
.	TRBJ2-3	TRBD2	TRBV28	CASFTSGLTDTQYF	TGTGCCAGTTTTACTAGCGGCCTCACAGATACGCAGTATTTT
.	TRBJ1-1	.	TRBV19	CASSMDRGTEAFF	TGTGCCAGTAGTATGGACCGGGGAACTGAAGCTTTCTTT
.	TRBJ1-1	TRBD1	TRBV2	CASMMGQGARNTEAFF	TGTGCCAGCATGATGGGACAGGGGGCCCGAAACACTGAAGCTTTCTTT
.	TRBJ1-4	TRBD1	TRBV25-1	CASSELQGQGAEKLFF	TGTGCCAGCAGTGAATTACAGGGACAGGGCGCTGAAAAACTGTTTTTT
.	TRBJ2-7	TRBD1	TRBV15	CATSRDPGGPYEQYF	TGTGCCACCAGCAGGGACCCAGGGGGCCCCTACGAGCAGTACTTC
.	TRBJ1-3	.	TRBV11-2	CASSLYSGNTIYF	TGTGCCAGCAGCTTGTACTCTGGAAACACCATATATTTT
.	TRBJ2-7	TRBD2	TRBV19	CASSIGTSGYEQYF	TGTGCCAGTAGTATTGGGACTAGCGGCTACGAGCAGTACTTC
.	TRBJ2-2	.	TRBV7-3	CASRDQSVVRTGELFF	TGTGCCAGCAGGGATCAGAGCGTGGTTCGGACCGGGGAGCTGTTTTTT
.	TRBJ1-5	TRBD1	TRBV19	CASSMTGAKGNQPQHF	TGTGCCAGTAGTATGACAGGGGCTAAGGGCAATCAGCCCCAGCATTTT
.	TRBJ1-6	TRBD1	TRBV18	CASSQTGTGTNSPLHF	TGTGCCAGCTCGCAAACAGGGACAGGGACTAATTCACCCCTCCACTTT
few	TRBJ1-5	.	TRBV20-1	CSAAYPQHF	TGCAGTGCTGCTTACCCCCAGCATTTT
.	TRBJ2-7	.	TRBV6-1	CASSEDRVYEQYF	TGTGCCAGCAGTGAAGACAGGGTCTACGAGCAGTACTTC
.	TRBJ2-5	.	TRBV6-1	CASSEARGREQYF	TGTGCCAGCAGTGAAGCGCGGGGGCGGGAGCAGTACTTC
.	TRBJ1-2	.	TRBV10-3	CAISESVRDYGYTF	TGTGCCATCAGTGAGTCCGTAAGGGATTATGGCTACACCTTC
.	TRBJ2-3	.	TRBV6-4	CASRGPGDTQYF	TGTGCCAGCAGGGGGCCGGGAGATACGCAGTATTTT
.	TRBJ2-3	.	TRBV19	CASRTGADTQYF	TGTGCCAGTCGAACAGGCGCAGATACGCAGTATTTT
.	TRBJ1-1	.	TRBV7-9	CASSLGGGVNTEAFF	TGTGCCAGCAGCTTAGGGGGAGGGGTGAACACTGAAGCTTTCTTT
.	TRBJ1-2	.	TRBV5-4	CASSQRQGRGDYGYTF	TGTGCCAGCAGCCAAAGGCAGGGGCGGGGTGACTATGGCTACACCTTC
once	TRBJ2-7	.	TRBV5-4	CASSSDRYEQYF	TGTGCCAGCAGCTCCGACCGCTACGAGCAGTACTTC
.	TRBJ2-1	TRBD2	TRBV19	CASRSGPGGGINEQFF	TGTGCCAGTAGATCAGGACCCGGCGGGGGGATAAATGAGCAGTTCTTC
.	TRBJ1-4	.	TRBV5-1	CASSLSSTNEKLFF	TGCGCCAGCAGCTTAAGTTCAACTAATGAAAAACTGTTTTTT